Below are 30 T cell receptor beta chains sequenced from a single sample in a study of OX40 agonist ivuxolimab in advanced cancers. The table came from immunoSEQ multiplex PCR; TCRdb's copy has only in-frame clones and leaves some out. The table shows roughly 70,000 clones, with about four fifths occurring only once. The sample was CD4+ or CD8+ T cells sorted from blood, taken in a trial of the OX40 agonist ivuxolimab. Receptor source: an adult with an advanced solid tumor such as melanoma, head and neck, liver or kidney cancer.

The V gene is TRBV14, the J gene TRBJ1-1; D uncertain. There are 15 residues in the CDR3. The V gene lost 0 bases and the J gene lost 4 bases, with 12 bases spanning the gap. Germline lookup yields CDR1 SGHDN and CDR2 FVKESK. The CDR3 loop is CASSQEWGGSTEAFF. The DNA for the CDR3 is TGTGCCAGCAGCCAAGAATGGGGAGGGTCCACTGAAGCTTTCTTT.

The chain joins TRBV9 to TRBJ1-2; D is perhaps TRBD1 (5 bases). The CDR3 contains 15 residues. CDR1 and CDR2 from the germline V gene are SGDLS and YYNGEE. V lost 0 bases to trimming and J lost 2 bases, with 11 bases between them. CDR3 nucleotides: TGTGCCAGCAGCGTAGCCCCCGCAGGGAACTATGGCTACACCTTC. This codes for CASSVAPAGNYGYTF.

The rearrangement links TRBV30 to TRBJ1-5, with a weak D call TRBD1 (5 bases). Trimming removed 4 bases at V and 2 bases at J, with 9 bases between. The germline gives CDR1 GTSNPN, CDR2 SVGIG (reference sequence). The CDR3 extends over 13 amino acids. This CDR3 reads CAWTTTGNQPQHF. CDR3 DNA: TGTGCCTGGACCACGACAGGCAATCAGCCCCAGCATTTT.

The rearrangement links TRBV25-1 to TRBJ1-2; 8 nucleotides line up with TRBD1. The trim removed 5 bases at V and 3 bases at J, leaving 8 bases unmatched. CDR3 length: 15 residues. Germline V gene data show CDR1 as MGHDK and CDR2 as SYGVNS. The CDR3 DNA reads as TGTGCCAGCAGTCAGTCAGGGGGCGTCCACTATGGCTACACCTTC. Translated, it gives CASSQSGGVHYGYTF.

The chain has TRBV7-9 and TRBJ1-1; tentative D call: TRBD1 (5 bases). V gave up 5 bases and J gave up 3 bases, with 19 bases separating them. The germline gives CDR1 SEHNR, CDR2 FQNEAQ (reference sequence). The length of the CDR3 is 16 residues. The CDR3 bases are TGTGCCAGCAGCCCCCCTTCTCGGGCCAGGGACACTGAAGCTTTCTTT. Translating it yields CASSPPSRARDTEAFF.

The chain uses TRBV7-9 and TRBJ2-7; D not resolved. Per germline, CDR1 SEHNR and CDR2 FQNEAQ (reference sequence). Trimming removed 3 bases at V and 0 bases at J, with 12 bases between. The CDR3 runs 15 residues. CDR3 DNA: TGTGCCAGCAGCTTGGGTGACTTGAACTCCTACGAGCAGTACTTC. Encoded protein: CASSLGDLNSYEQYF.

This clone occurred once. The chain uses TRBV7-6 and TRBJ2-1, with D tentatively TRBD2 (6 bases). CDR3 length: 14 amino acids. CDR1 SGHVS and CDR2 FNYEAQ come from the germline V gene. Trimming stripped 2 bases from V and 3 bases from J, with 8 bases between. The CDR3 sequence is CASSLPSVYNEQFF. The CDR3 nucleotides are TGTGCCAGCAGCTTACCTAGCGTCTACAATGAGCAGTTCTTC.

The gene calls are TRBV2 and TRBJ2-5; 7 bases line up with TRBD2. The CDR3 loop spans 14 amino acids. J was trimmed by 0 bases and V by 7 bases; bases with no gene match: 5. CDR1 and CDR2 (germline): SNHLY, FYNNEI. The chain's CDR3 is CASKSGTNQETQYF. In DNA form, the CDR3 reads TGTGCCAGCAAGTCGGGGACTAACCAAGAGACCCAGTACTTC.

A single count supports this clone. The genes are TRBV29-1 and TRBJ2-1; D is possibly TRBD1 (6 bases). This CDR3 region has 15 residues. V was shortened by 4 bases and J by 2 bases, with 15 bases between the two germline ends. The germline V gene encodes CDR1 SQVTM and CDR2 ANQGSEA. The CDR3 here is CSVGAATGPYNEQFF. The CDR3 DNA is TGCAGCGTTGGTGCTGCGACAGGCCCCTACAATGAGCAGTTCTTC.

A few counts support this clone. The chain uses TRBV2 and TRBJ2-3; TRBD1 agrees at 7 bases. The germline V gene encodes CDR1 SNHLY and CDR2 FYNNEI. The V and J ends lost 2 bases and 0 bases, in that order; junction bases with no gene match: 2. The length of the CDR3 is 15 residues. This CDR3 reads CASSEQGVSTDTQYF. As DNA, the CDR3 is TGTGCCAGCAGTGAACAGGGGGTGAGCACAGATACGCAGTATTTT.

The chain carries TRBV13 and TRBJ2-2; D ambiguous. Per the germline V gene, CDR1 is PRHDT and CDR2 is FYEKMQ (reference sequence). The length of the CDR3 is 16 residues. The ends were cut back, 3 bases at V and 0 bases at J, with 11 bases in the middle. The CDR3 nucleotides are TGTGCCAGCAGCTTTCGGCTCGGCCCGAACACCGGGGAGCTGTTTTTT. It translates to CASSFRLGPNTGELFF.

V usage is TRBV19 and J usage is TRBJ1-2; TRBD1 aligns across 7 bases. Trimming took 9 bases from V and 4 from J; bases not matched to a gene: 8. The germline CDR1 and CDR2 sequences are LNHDA and SQIVND (reference sequence). This CDR3 spans 13 amino acids. The CDR3: CASRTGAGYGYTF. In DNA, the CDR3 is TGTGCCAGCAGGACAGGCGCTGGCTATGGCTACACCTTC.

J is TRBJ1-5 and V is TRBV28, with a possible D match to TRBD1 (5 bases). The CDR3 loop spans 15 amino acids. The V gene's germline CDR1 is MDHEN and CDR2 SYDVKM. Trimming left V 3 bases short and J 4 bases short, with 13 bases between. Written as DNA, the CDR3 is TGTGCCAGCAGTTTGGGGGGATACGGGAATCAGCCCCAGCATTTT. The encoded protein is CASSLGGYGNQPQHF.

Points on this clone: One end of the junction varies from germline; a read error may be responsible. V usage is TRBV30 and J usage is TRBJ1-3; D gene ambiguous. CDR3 length: 12 amino acids. The germline V gene has CDR1 GTSNPN and CDR2 SVGIG (reference sequence). CDR3 in amino acids: CARSSSPHTIYF. The CDR3, as DNA: TGTGCCCGGAGTTCTAGCCCCCACACCATATATTTT.

CDR3 DNA sequence: TGTGCCAGCAGCCTCGGGACTAGCGGGCAAGAGACCCAGTACTTC. Amino acid sequence: CASSLGTSGQETQYF. The chain employs TRBV7-9 and TRBJ2-5, with TRBD2 identical over 12 bases. Trimming at V came to 5 bases and at J to 2 bases, leaving 3 bases not matched to a gene. Germline V CDR1 and CDR2: SEHNR, FQNEAQ (reference sequence). This CDR3 has 15 residues.

This chain uses TRBV6-5 with TRBJ2-2; no clear D. V dropped 6 bases and J dropped 7 bases, with 6 bases sitting between them. The CDR3 length is 11 residues. Germline V gives CDR1 MNHEY, CDR2 SVGAGI. The CDR3 DNA follows: TGTGCCAGCAGAGGCCTCGGGGAGCTGTTTTTT. This translates into CASRGLGELFF.

The CDR3 DNA follows: TGCGCCAGCAGCCCAATGACACCCACAGATACGCAGTATTTT. This gives the protein CASSPMTPTDTQYF. The chain combines TRBV4-1 with TRBJ2-3, with no clear D. V was cut by 4 bases and J by 2 bases, with 10 bases left in between. Germline V lookup: CDR1 MGHRA, CDR2 YSYEKL. This CDR3 has 14 amino acids.

The J gene is TRBJ1-6, the V gene TRBV6-6; D gene unclear. The CDR3 is made up of 12 amino acids. V was trimmed by 2 bases and J by 9 bases, leaving 5 bases between them. The V gene's germline CDR1 is MNHNY and CDR2 SVGAGI (reference sequence). CDR3 DNA sequence: TGTGCCAGCAGTTACAGTTCTTCACCCCTCCACTTT. Protein product: CASSYSSSPLHF.

The count of this clone is one. This rearrangement joins TRBV7-3 to TRBJ2-5, with 11 nucleotides matching TRBD1. The DNA end favors TRBJ2-7, so the J call may be wrong. The CDR3 extends over 15 amino acids. Germline V gives CDR1 SGHTA, CDR2 FQGTGA. CDR3 protein: CASSLIGTGGYEQYF. CDR3 DNA sequence: TGTGCCAGCAGCTTAATCGGGACAGGGGGCTACGAGCAGTACTTC.

V usage is TRBV2 and J usage is TRBJ2-7; 10 nucleotides line up with TRBD1. CDR1 and CDR2 (germline): SNHLY, FYNNEI. The V and J ends lost 7 bases and 7 bases, in that order; junction bases with no gene match: 10. CDR3 length: 14 residues. For the CDR3, the DNA is TGTGCCAGCATCAAGGGACAGGGGTCCTGGGAGCAGTACTTC. It specifies CASIKGQGSWEQYF. Full variable domain (outside the CDR3, taken from reference TRBV2 and TRBJ2-7): EPEVTQTPSHQVTQMGQEVILRCVPISNHLYFYWYRQILGQKVEFLVSFYNNEISEKSEIFDDQFSVERPDGSNFTLKIRSTKLEDSAMYFCASIKGQGSWEQYFGPGTRLTVT.

The V and J genes are TRBV6-5 and TRBJ2-3, with D possibly TRBD1 on 5 matching bases. CDR3 length: 13 amino acids. The germline CDR1 and CDR2 sequences are MNHEY and SVGAGI. V lost 4 bases, J lost 4 bases, and 9 bases lay in between. CDR3 nucleotide sequence: TGTGCCAGCAGTTCGACAGCACCAGATACGCAGTATTTT. This sequence encodes CASSSTAPDTQYF.

The chain has TRBV11-3 and TRBJ2-7; D might be TRBD1 or TRBD2, each matching 6 bases. Trimming removed 5 bases from V and 1 base from J, with 15 bases in between. This CDR3 comprises 15 residues. Per the germline V gene, CDR1 is SGHNT and CDR2 is YENEEA. The CDR3 spells CASSKGGGRSYEQYF. The CDR3 coding sequence is TGTGCCAGCAGCAAGGGGGGCGGTCGATCCTACGAGCAGTACTTC.

The sample holds a few counts of this clone. The chain has TRBV5-6 and TRBJ1-2; perhaps TRBD1 as D (5 bases). V was pared by 4 bases and J by 4 bases, with 17 bases between. This CDR3 comprises 15 residues. From germline, CDR1 is SGHDT and CDR2 YYEEEE. CDR3: CASSPDRGPFYGYTF. The CDR3 nucleotides are TGTGCCAGCAGCCCTGACAGAGGCCCATTCTATGGCTACACCTTC.

The chain uses TRBV7-2 and TRBJ2-3; D remains ambiguous. Germline lookup yields CDR1 SGHTA and CDR2 FQGNSA. V was pared by 1 base and J by 5 bases, with 13 bases between. The CDR3 has 15 residues. CDR3 residues: CASSLGARRGDTQYF. CDR3 coding DNA: TGTGCCAGCAGCTTAGGGGCTAGGAGAGGAGATACGCAGTATTTT.

The chain links TRBV19 to TRBJ1-1, with 9 bases matching TRBD1. J gave up 1 base and V 5 bases, and 8 bases lay outside the gene matches. The CDR3 contains 16 residues. CDR1 is LNHDA, CDR2 SQIVND, per germline (reference sequence). The CDR3 sequence is CASSFRDRVRNTEAFF. CDR3 coding DNA: TGTGCCAGTAGTTTCCGGGACAGGGTGAGGAACACTGAAGCTTTCTTT.

The genes are TRBV4-1 and TRBJ2-5, with TRBD2 identical over 11 bases. After removal of 2 bases from V and 4 bases from J, the junction contained 6 bases not matched to a gene. CDR1 is MGHRA, CDR2 YSYEKL, per germline. This CDR3 is 16 amino acids long. The CDR3 protein is CASSQPTSGKGETQYF. The CDR3 DNA reads TGCGCCAGCAGCCAACCGACTAGCGGGAAGGGAGAGACCCAGTACTTC.

The chain couples TRBV7-8 to TRBJ1-1, with a tentative D call TRBD1 (5 bases). Trimming left V 4 bases short and J 4 bases short, with 16 bases between. The germline CDR1 and CDR2 sequences are SGHVS and FQNEAQ. The CDR3 covers 15 residues. This CDR3 is CASSSKRGAATEAFF. CDR3 coding DNA: TGTGCCAGCAGCTCAAAGAGGGGAGCGGCCACTGAAGCTTTCTTT.

The rearrangement uses TRBV10-2 and TRBJ2-2; no reliable D call. The CDR3 is 13 amino acids. V lost 8 bases and J 0 bases, leaving 7 bases between the germline ends. Germline CDR1 reads WSHSY; CDR2 reads SAAADI. As DNA, the CDR3 is TGCGCCAGCGAAGCACCGAACACCGGGGAGCTGTTTTTT. Translation gives CASEAPNTGELFF.

The genes are TRBV19 and TRBJ2-5; D uncertain. V was cut by 5 bases and J by 5 bases, with 15 bases left in between. Per germline, CDR1 LNHDA and CDR2 SQIVND (reference sequence). The CDR3 totals 14 residues. The CDR3 is CASSQTTRRETQYF. CDR3 sequence (DNA): TGTGCCAGTAGTCAGACGACCCGTCGGGAGACCCAGTACTTC.

V usage is TRBV18 and J usage is TRBJ1-1; perhaps TRBD1 as D (6 bases). The V and J ends lost 3 bases and 5 bases respectively, with 13 bases between them. In germline, CDR1 is KGHSH, CDR2 LQKENI. This CDR3 region has 14 residues. The CDR3 protein is CASSPGTGTTEAFF. Here the CDR3 DNA reads TGTGCCAGCTCACCGGGAACAGGGACTACTGAAGCTTTCTTT. Based on the CDR3 plus reference TRBV18 and TRBJ1-1, the full variable domain is NAGVMQNPRHLVRRRGQEARLRCSPMKGHSHVYWYRQLPEEGLKFMVYLQKENIIDESGMPKERFSAEFPKEGPSILRIQQVVRGDSAAYFCASSPGTGTTEAFFGQGTRLTVV.